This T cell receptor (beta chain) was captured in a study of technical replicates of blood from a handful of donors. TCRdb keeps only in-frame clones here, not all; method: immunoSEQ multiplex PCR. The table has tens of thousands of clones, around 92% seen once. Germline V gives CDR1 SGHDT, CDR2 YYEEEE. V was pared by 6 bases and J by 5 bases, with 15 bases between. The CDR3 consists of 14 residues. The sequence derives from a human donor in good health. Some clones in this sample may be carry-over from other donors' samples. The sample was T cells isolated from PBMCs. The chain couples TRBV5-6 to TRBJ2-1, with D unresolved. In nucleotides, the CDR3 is TGTGCCAGCACCCTAGGCGAGAGCCACAATGAGCAGTTCTTC. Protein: CASTLGESHNEQFF. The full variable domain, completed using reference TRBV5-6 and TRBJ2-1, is DAGVTQSPTHLIKTRGQQVTLRCSPKSGHDTVSWYQQALGQGPQFIFQYYEEEERQRGNFPDRFSGHQFPNYSSELNVNALLLGDSALYLCASTLGESHNEQFFGPGTRLTVL.